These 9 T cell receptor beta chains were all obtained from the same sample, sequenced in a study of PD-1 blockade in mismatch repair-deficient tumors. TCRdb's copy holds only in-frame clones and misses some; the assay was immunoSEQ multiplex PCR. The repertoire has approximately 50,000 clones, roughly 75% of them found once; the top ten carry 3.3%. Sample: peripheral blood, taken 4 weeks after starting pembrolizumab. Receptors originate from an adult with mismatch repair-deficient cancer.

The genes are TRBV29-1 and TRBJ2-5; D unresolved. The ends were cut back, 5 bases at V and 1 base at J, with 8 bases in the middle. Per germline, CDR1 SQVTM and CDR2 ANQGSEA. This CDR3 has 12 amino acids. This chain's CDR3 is CSVRHLQETQYF. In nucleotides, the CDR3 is TGCAGCGTTCGGCACCTCCAAGAGACCCAGTACTTC.

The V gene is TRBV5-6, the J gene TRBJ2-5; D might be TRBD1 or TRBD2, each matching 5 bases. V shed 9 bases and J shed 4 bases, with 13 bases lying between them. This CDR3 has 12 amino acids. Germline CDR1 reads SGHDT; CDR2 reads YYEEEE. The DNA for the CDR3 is TGTGCCACTGGGACCCGGGGAGAGACCCAGTACTTC. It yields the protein CATGTRGETQYF.

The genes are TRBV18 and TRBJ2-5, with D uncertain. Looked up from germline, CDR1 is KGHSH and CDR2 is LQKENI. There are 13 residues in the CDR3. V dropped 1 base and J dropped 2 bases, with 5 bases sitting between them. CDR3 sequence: CASSPLAQETQYF. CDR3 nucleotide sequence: TGTGCCAGCTCACCACTCGCTCAAGAGACCCAGTACTTC.

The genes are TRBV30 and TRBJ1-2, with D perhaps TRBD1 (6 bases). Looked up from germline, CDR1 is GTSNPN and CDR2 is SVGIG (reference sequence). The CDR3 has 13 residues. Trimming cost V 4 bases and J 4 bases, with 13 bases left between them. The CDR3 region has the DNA TGTGCCTGGAATAACAGGGTTGTCTATGGCTACACCTTC. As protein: CAWNNRVVYGYTF.

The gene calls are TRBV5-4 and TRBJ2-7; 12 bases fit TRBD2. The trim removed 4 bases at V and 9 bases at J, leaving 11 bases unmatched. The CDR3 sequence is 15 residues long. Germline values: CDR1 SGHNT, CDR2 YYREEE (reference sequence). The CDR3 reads CASSQQGLAGSGQYF. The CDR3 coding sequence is TGTGCCAGCAGCCAGCAGGGACTAGCGGGCTCAGGGCAGTACTTC.

The CDR3 DNA is TGCGCCAGCAGCTTGTTGGCTAGCGGGCACAATGAGCAGTTCTTC. Translated: CASSLLASGHNEQFF. The chain joins TRBV5-1 to TRBJ2-1, with 8 nucleotides matching TRBD2. After removal of 1 base from V and 5 bases from J, the junction contained 5 bases not matched to a gene. The CDR3 loop spans 15 amino acids. From germline, CDR1 is SGHRS and CDR2 YFSETQ.

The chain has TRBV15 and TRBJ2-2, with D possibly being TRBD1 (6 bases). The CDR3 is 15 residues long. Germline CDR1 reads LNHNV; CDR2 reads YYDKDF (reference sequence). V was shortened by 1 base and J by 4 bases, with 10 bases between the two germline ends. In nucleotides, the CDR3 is TGTGCCACCAGCAGAGGCCTAGGGGGCACCGGGGAGCTGTTTTTT. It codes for CATSRGLGGTGELFF.

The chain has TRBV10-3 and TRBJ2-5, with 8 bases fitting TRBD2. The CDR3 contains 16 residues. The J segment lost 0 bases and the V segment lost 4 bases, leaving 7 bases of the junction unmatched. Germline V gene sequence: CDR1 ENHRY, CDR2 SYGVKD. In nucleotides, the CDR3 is TGTGCCATCAGTGTTACTAGCGGTCTGTACCAAGAGACCCAGTACTTC. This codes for CAISVTSGLYQETQYF.

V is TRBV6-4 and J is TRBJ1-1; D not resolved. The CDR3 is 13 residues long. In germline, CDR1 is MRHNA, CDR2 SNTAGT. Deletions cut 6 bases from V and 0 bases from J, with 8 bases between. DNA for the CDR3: TGTGCCAGCAGAAACACATTGAACACTGAAGCTTTCTTT. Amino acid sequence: CASRNTLNTEAFF.